This T cell receptor beta chain was sequenced in a study of tumor-infiltrating lymphocytes in primary liver carcinoma. Study-level information: Samples gave roughly 3.65 to 8 million productive TCRbeta reads, similar across tissue types. Overall study findings and caveats: Tumors significantly exceeded blood in top-250-clone fraction (p = 0.039). Bulk unsorted sampling precluded comparing CD4+ and CD8+ repertoires.

Germline DNA was extracted too, while blood RNA derived from unsorted whole blood. Concerning this clonotype: Its cognate antigen is unknown. Since the CDR3 does not end with the conserved phenylalanine or tryptophan, this likely comes from a read error.

TCR beta cDNA was reverse-transcribed from approximately 0.45 ug of total RNA. The reaction used a constant-region primer and ProtoScript II reverse transcriptase. Slightly modified ARM-PCR served as the procedure for the TCR beta libraries. These libraries came from three rounds of nested multiplex PCR. TCRdb recomputed calls from the multiplex PCR reads with MiXCR, one row per CDR3 protein. The repertoire has hundreds of thousands of distinct CDR3 sequences, more than 55% of them found once; the top ten carry 15% to 20%. The sequenced sample consisted of peripheral blood. The sequence was obtained from a woman between 25 and 40 years old with primary liver carcinoma and hepatitis B virus infection.

CDR3 in DNA: TGTGCTAGCAGCCAAGCCGGGCCCAGCAGTGAGCAGTTCATC. This codes for CASSQAGPSSEQFI. This chain links TRBV14 with TRBJ2-1; no firm D call. This CDR3 contains 14 residues. Looked up from germline, CDR1 is SGHDN and CDR2 is FVKESK.